This T cell receptor (beta chain) was recovered during a study of beta chain features in type 1 diabetes. Study conclusions and caveats: TCRB CDR3s were moderately but significantly shorter in Type 1 diabetes patients in all four CD4+ subsets.

This clone was seen more than once but under ten times. Its antigen remains unidentified. All of the isolated RNA was reverse transcribed, so expressed TCRB transcripts were sequenced. Assay used: immunoSEQ multiplex PCR; TCRdb lists only in-frame clones, some missing. The sample yields more than 250,000 clones, about 13% seen once. Looked up from germline, CDR1 is MNHEY and CDR2 is SMNVEV (reference sequence). Trimming took 10 bases from V and 0 from J; bases not matched to a gene: 9. The CDR3 runs to 15 residues. The V gene is TRBV27, the J gene TRBJ2-3; 8 nucleotides align to TRBD2. Sequenced: naive CD4+ T cells from blood. This TCR derives from a man younger than 40 with type 1 diabetes. The CDR3 spells CATQELAESTDTQYF. Here the CDR3 DNA reads TGTGCCACCCAGGAACTAGCGGAGAGCACAGATACGCAGTATTTT.